These 9 T cell receptor beta chains share one sample of origin, sequenced in a study of cytomegalovirus exposure and HLA in healthy donors. Researchers ran the PCR with 60 Vbeta and 13 Jbeta primers. Repertoires were generated with immunoSEQ multiplex PCR, while TCRdb's copy carries only in-frame clones and drops some. The sample lists about 180,000 clones, 80% occurring once. The material sequenced was PBMCs. The receptors originated from a woman in her thirties in good health and CMV-seronegative.

This clone was found a few times. The genes are TRBV7-9 and TRBJ1-1, with D tentatively TRBD1 (6 bases). V shed 4 bases and J shed 4 bases, with 13 bases lying between them. Germline V lookup: CDR1 SEHNR, CDR2 FQNEAQ (reference sequence). The CDR3 runs to 14 residues. This CDR3 reads CASSSGLGGTEAFF. The CDR3 nucleotides are TGTGCCAGCAGCTCCGGTTTAGGGGGCACTGAAGCTTTCTTT.

The genes are TRBV21-1 and TRBJ1-3. TRBV21-1 is a pseudogene. This CDR3 is 11 amino acids long. The CDR3 DNA is TGTGCCAGCAGTCCGGGAAACACCATATATTTT. Its protein is CASSPGNTIYF.

The chain carries TRBV6-6 and TRBJ1-2, with TRBD1 as a possible D gene (6 bases). Per germline, CDR1 MNHNY and CDR2 SVGAGI (reference sequence). CDR3 size: 14 residues. The V and J ends lost 2 bases and 6 bases respectively, with 13 bases between them. In DNA form, the CDR3 reads TGTGCCAGCAGTTACATTAATGGACAGAATGGCTACACCTTC. It specifies CASSYINGQNGYTF.

The rearrangement links TRBV7-9 to TRBJ1-4; D gene unclear. Germline CDR1 reads SEHNR; CDR2 reads FQNEAQ (reference sequence). V was shortened by 2 bases and J by 5 bases, with 12 bases between the two germline ends. CDR3 length: 15 residues. The CDR3 DNA follows: TGTGCCAGCAGCTTATCTCAAGGGAGAAATGAAAAACTGTTTTTT. This gives the protein CASSLSQGRNEKLFF.

This sequence joins TRBV7-6 and TRBJ1-2; 7 bases fit TRBD1. Per germline, CDR1 SGHVS and CDR2 FNYEAQ. The CDR3 has 15 residues. Losses at the gene ends were 1 base for V and 0 bases for J; bases not matched to a gene: 2. The CDR3 coding sequence is TGTGCCAGCAGCTTAGGAGGGACAGCTAACTATGGCTACACCTTC. This sequence encodes CASSLGGTANYGYTF.

CDR3 sequence reads: CASSQVVDRVYEQYF. The CDR3 bases are TGCGCCAGCAGCCAAGTCGTGGACAGGGTATACGAGCAGTACTTC. This chain links TRBV4-3 with TRBJ2-7; 8 nucleotides agree with TRBD1. The V segment lost 1 base and the J segment 4 bases; nucleotides outside the gene matches: 6. The CDR3 spans 15 residues. Germline CDR1 is LGHNA and CDR2 is YSLEER.

The chain recombines TRBV7-2 with TRBJ2-1; unclear D gene. Per germline, CDR1 SGHTA and CDR2 FQGNSA. The CDR3 runs to 10 residues. V lost 3 bases and J 12 bases, leaving 6 bases between the germline ends. CDR3 coding DNA: TGTGCCAGCAGCTTCGTCGGGCAGTTCTTC. Translation gives CASSFVGQFF.

CDR3 nucleotide sequence: TGTGCCTGGAGTTCGGGACAGGGATTGGGCTATGGCTACACCTTC. It translates to CAWSSGQGLGYGYTF. The J gene is TRBJ1-2, the V gene TRBV30; 9 bases are shared with TRBD1. This CDR3 comprises 15 residues. Looked up from germline, CDR1 is GTSNPN and CDR2 is SVGIG (reference sequence). V lost 2 bases to trimming and J lost 4 bases; unmatched junction nucleotides: 8.

V usage is TRBV7-9 and J usage is TRBJ2-5; D unresolved. Trimming shortened V by 5 bases and J by 5 bases, and 9 bases separated the two germline ends. The CDR3 spans 12 residues. Germline CDR1 reads SEHNR; CDR2 reads FQNEAQ (reference sequence). The DNA for the CDR3 is TGTGCCAGCAGCCCGACTGGGGAGACCCAGTACTTC. Amino acids: CASSPTGETQYF.